A selection of T cell receptor beta chains follows, all from one sample in a study of OX40 agonist ivuxolimab in advanced cancers. Data came from immunoSEQ multiplex PCR; TCRdb stores just in-frame clones and leaves some out. The table lists roughly 93,000 clones, under 95% of them singletons. The sequences come from CD4+ or CD8+ T cells sorted from blood, collected in a trial of the OX40 agonist ivuxolimab. These receptors came from an adult with an advanced solid tumor such as melanoma, head and neck, liver or kidney cancer. CDR3s include the opening cysteine and the closing phenylalanine or tryptophan. D genes are given only for firm matches. Clone size is stated in some rows and not others, as once, few, many or a class when expanded.

.	.	TRBV2	14	TRBJ1-4	TGTGCCAGCAGCGAAAGGGTCTTTAATGAAAAACTGTTTTTT	CASSERVFNEKLFF
.	.	TRBV21-1	17	TRBJ2-2	TGTGCCAGCAGCAAAGAGTCACTAGCGAGGAACACCGGGGAGCTGTTTTTT	CASSKESLARNTGELFF
.	.	TRBV6-1	14	TRBJ1-6	TGTGCCAGCAGTGGTGACAGTCACAATTCACCCCTCCACTTT	CASSGDSHNSPLHF
.	TRBD2	TRBV5-1	17	TRBJ2-3	TGCGCCAGCAGCTTATCCTCTAGCGGGGGGGTTGGAGATACGCAGTATTTT	CASSLSSSGGVGDTQYF
.	TRBD1	TRBV6-1	13	TRBJ1-2	TGTGCCAGCAGTTTGGGACAGAGCTATGGCTACACCTTC	CASSLGQSYGYTF
once	TRBD2	TRBV5-1	17	TRBJ2-5	TGCGCCAGCAGCTCCCGGCCTGGTCTAGCGGGGGAGGAGACCCAGTACTTC	CASSSRPGLAGEETQYF
.	.	TRBV6-1	13	TRBJ2-7	TGTGCCAGCAGTGCGGGGAATGTTTACGAGCAGTACTTC	CASSAGNVYEQYF
.	.	TRBV14	13	TRBJ1-1	TGTGCCAGCAGCCCACAGGGAAACACTGAAGCTTTCTTT	CASSPQGNTEAFF
.	.	TRBV10-3	15	TRBJ2-1	TGTGCCATCAGTGAAGCGGGACAGGCCTACAATGAGCAGTTCTTC	CAISEAGQAYNEQFF
.	.	TRBV18	13	TRBJ1-6	TGTGCCAGCTCGACCGGAACAAAATCACCCCTCCACTTT	CASSTGTKSPLHF
.	TRBD1	TRBV30	15	TRBJ2-5	TGTGCCTGGAGTCCTGGGACAGCCGAGGGAGAGACCCAGTACTTC	CAWSPGTAEGETQYF
few	.	TRBV30	11	TRBJ2-7	TGTGCCTGGAGTAGTGGGCAGGGGCAGTACTTC	CAWSSGQGQYF
.	.	TRBV27	13	TRBJ1-2	TGTGCCAGCAGTCAGACGGGACACTATGGCTACACCTTC	CASSQTGHYGYTF
.	TRBD1	TRBV6-1	14	TRBJ2-7	TGTGCCAGCAGCCAACAGGGGATTTATGACGAGCAGTACTTC	CASSQQGIYDEQYF
.	.	TRBV5-1	13	TRBJ2-3	TGCGCCAGCAGCATCAGTGGCGGGGATACGCAGTATTTT	CASSISGGDTQYF
.	.	TRBV6-4	16	TRBJ2-4	TGTGCCAGCAGTGTACTACGCCCAACCAACGTGGGCATTCAGTACTTC	CASSVLRPTNVGIQYF
.	.	TRBV7-9	15	TRBJ2-7	TGTGCCAGCAGTCTAGTGGGGGGTGGCCCCTACGAGCAGTACTTC	CASSLVGGGPYEQYF
.	.	TRBV6-5	13	TRBJ1-2	TGTGCCAGCAGTTCGGGAGTTAACTATGGCTACACCTTC	CASSSGVNYGYTF
.	.	TRBV5-4	13	TRBJ2-5	TGTGCCAGCAGCTTGGGGCCCGGAGAGACCCAGTACTTC	CASSLGPGETQYF
once	.	TRBV28	12	TRBJ1-2	TGTGCCAGCAGCGGACGTAACTATGGCTACACCTTC	CASSGRNYGYTF
.	TRBD1	TRBV11-3	16	TRBJ1-2	TGTGCCAGCAGCTTAGATGTGCAGGGGGCGGCCTATGGCTACACCTTC	CASSLDVQGAAYGYTF
.	.	TRBV15	15	TRBJ1-3	TGTGCCACCAGCAGAGATCCTCGGACCAGAAACACCATATATTTT	CATSRDPRTRNTIYF
.	.	TRBV18	13	TRBJ2-7	TGTGCCAGCTCACCGGGACGGTCCTACGAGCAGTACTTC	CASSPGRSYEQYF
.	.	TRBV27	21	TRBJ2-2	TGTGCCAGCAGTTTGAGGTGGTCGTCTTTGGGACAAGAAACTAACACCGGGGAGCTGTTTTTT	CASSLRWSSLGQETNTGELFF
.	.	TRBV27	14	TRBJ1-4	TGTGCCAGCAGTTTCGACAGAAATAATGAAAAACTGTTTTTT	CASSFDRNNEKLFF
.	TRBD1	TRBV29-1	13	TRBJ2-4	TGCAGCGTCGGACAGGGTGAGGAAAACATTCAGTACTTC	CSVGQGEENIQYF
.	.	TRBV2	12	TRBJ2-5	TGTGCCAGCGGCGGTAGCGGAGAGACCCAGTACTTC	CASGGSGETQYF
.	.	TRBV29-1	11	TRBJ2-5	TGCAGCGCAGGGTACCAAGAGACCCAGTACTTC	CSAGYQETQYF
.	.	TRBV6-6	14	TRBJ1-1	TGTGCCAGCAGCGCCGGCAGATTGAACACTGAAGCTTTCTTT	CASSAGRLNTEAFF
.	TRBD1	TRBV28	15	TRBJ2-7	TGTGCCAGCAGCGGAAGGGACAGCCCACATGACGAGCAGTACTTC	CASSGRDSPHDEQYF
.	.	TRBV30	12	TRBJ1-2	TGTGCCTGGGCAACAGAGAGCTATGGCTACACCTTC	CAWATESYGYTF
.	TRBD1	TRBV4-2	15	TRBJ1-5	TGTGCCAGCAGCCAAGATCTACAGGGGCCACAGCCCCAGCATTTT	CASSQDLQGPQPQHF
.	.	TRBV21-1	14	TRBJ1-3	TGTGCCAGCAGCAAAGGGGGGGCTGGAAACACCATATATTTT	CASSKGGAGNTIYF
.	.	TRBV10-3	14	TRBJ1-1	TGTGCCATCAGTGAGTCAGGGGGGAACACTGAAGCTTTCTTT	CAISESGGNTEAFF
.	.	TRBV5-1	16	TRBJ2-4	TGCGCCAGCAGCCTAAGTGCGGGGGCGCGTGCGGACATTCAGTACTTC	CASSLSAGARADIQYF
.	.	TRBV11-2	13	TRBJ1-1	TGTGCCAGCAGCTCCCCATACCTTTCTAAAGCTTTCTTT	CASSSPYLSKAFF
.	.	TRBV30	15	TRBJ1-5	TGTGCCTGGAGCAAATGGGGGGGCGGCAATCAGCCCCAGCATTTT	CAWSKWGGGNQPQHF
.	TRBD2	TRBV4-1	15	TRBJ2-1	TGCGCCAGCAGCCAGACTAGCGGGGGGTACAATGAGCAGTTCTTC	CASSQTSGGYNEQFF
few	.	TRBV21-1	15	TRBJ2-3	TGTGCCAGCACCAGAACGGGACAAAGCACAGATACGCAGTATTTT	CASTRTGQSTDTQYF
.	.	TRBV18	16	TRBJ1-2	TGTGCCAGCTCATACTCCGCCGGGACACCTAACTATGGCTACACCTTC	CASSYSAGTPNYGYTF
.	.	TRBV7-3	14	TRBJ2-1	TGTGCCAGCAGCTTAACGGGGGAGAGCAATGAGCAGTTCTTC	CASSLTGESNEQFF
.	TRBD2	TRBV5-1	16	TRBJ2-5	TGCGCCAGCAGCTTATTGCTAGCGGGGGGTCAAGAGACCCAGTACTTC	CASSLLLAGGQETQYF
.	.	TRBV30	13	TRBJ2-5	TGTGCCTGGAACGGCCTGTCCGGAGAGACCCAGTACTTC	CAWNGLSGETQYF
few	.	TRBV30	17	TRBJ1-2	TGTGCCTGGAGTGTCGACCTTATAGGAAATTCTAACTATGGCTACACCTTC	CAWSVDLIGNSNYGYTF
.	.	TRBV29-1	11	TRBJ1-1	TGCAGCGTTAGGGGGGACACTGAAGCTTTCTTT	CSVRGDTEAFF
.	.	TRBV10-3	14	TRBJ2-2	TGTGCCATCCGAGGCTCTACGGTGGCCGGGGAGCTGTTTTTT	CAIRGSTVAGELFF
.	.	TRBV25-1	13	TRBJ1-2	TGTGCCAGCAGGGAAGACAATAACTATGGCTACACCTTC	CASREDNNYGYTF
.	.	TRBV19	13	TRBJ2-7	TGTGCCAGTAGCCCCGGGCCCTCCTACGAGCAGTACTTC	CASSPGPSYEQYF
.	.	TRBV6-6	15	TRBJ2-7	TGTGCCAGCAGTTGGCCTGGGGGAGTCTCCTACGAGCAGTACTTC	CASSWPGGVSYEQYF
.	.	TRBV6-5	16	TRBJ1-3	TGTGCCAGCAGTTACTCGTTACCAGGGCTCCAAAACACCATATATTTT	CASSYSLPGLQNTIYF
.	.	TRBV30	14	TRBJ1-1	TGTGCCTGGAGTCTATCGGGGATCAGGGCTGAAGCTTTCTTT	CAWSLSGIRAEAFF
.	TRBD1	TRBV6-5	14	TRBJ2-7	TGTGCCAGCAGTACCGGACAGGGGACCTACGAGCAGTACTTC	CASSTGQGTYEQYF
.	.	TRBV12-5	17	TRBJ1-2	TGTGCTAGTGGCTATTGGACAGTTACACTCCTTAACTATGGCTACACCTTC	CASGYWTVTLLNYGYTF
.	.	TRBV6-6	14	TRBJ1-1	TGTGCCAGCAGTTCCCGACAGATGAACACTGAAGCTTTCTTT	CASSSRQMNTEAFF
few	.	TRBV9	11	TRBJ1-5	TGTGCCAGCACCCCCATACGGCCCCAGCATTTT	CASTPIRPQHF
.	TRBD2	TRBV7-8	14	TRBJ2-7	TGTGCCAGCAGCTTACGGGCGGGGGGGCTTGAGCAGTACTTC	CASSLRAGGLEQYF